Reported below is one TCR beta chain. Its antigen remains unknown. The data stem from a study of cytomegalovirus exposure and HLA in healthy donors. Clones were sequenced by immunoSEQ multiplex PCR, and TCRdb holds only the in-frame ones, with some missing. The table has 250,000 to 300,000 clones, around 89% seen once. Notes on the study in general: In vitro experiments confirmed that three CMV-associated chains were specific for CMV antigens.

The germline V gene has CDR1 MNHNS and CDR2 SASEGT. V shed 2 bases, J shed 3 bases, and the junction held 8 bases outside the gene matches. This CDR3 has 17 amino acids. Sequenced material: PBMCs. The V call is TRBV6-1, the J call TRBJ2-3, with 10 nucleotides matching TRBD2. This sequence originates from a woman between 18 and 30 years old in good health and CMV-seronegative. The CDR3 here is CASSELLSGGPTDTQYF. The CDR3 bases are TGTGCCAGCAGTGAACTCCTTAGCGGGGGGCCGACAGATACGCAGTATTTT.